The 4 T cell receptor beta chains reported below all come from one sample, sequenced in a study of blood T cell repertoires in COVID-19. Profiling relied on immunoSEQ multiplex PCR, and the TCRdb table lists in-frame clones only, not all of them. The repertoire holds around 84,000 clones, with 70% to 90% as singletons. Sequencing was carried out using peripheral blood. The receptors were sampled from a man of 80 years or more with active or convalescent COVID-19.

This clone was found once. V and J are TRBV3-1 (or the pseudogene TRBV3-2) and TRBJ1-1; the D gene is possibly TRBD1 (6 bases). The CDR3 spans 14 residues. Looked up from germline, CDR1 is LGHDT and CDR2 is YNNKEL (reference sequence). Trimming pared 2 bases from V and 9 bases from J, leaving 16 bases between. CDR3 loop: CASSQQLGQSQAFF. In DNA form, the CDR3 reads TGTGCCAGCAGCCAACAACTAGGACAGTCCCAAGCTTTCTTT.

The CDR3 region has the DNA TGTGCCAGCAGATTTCAAACAGGCTCGAACACTGAAGCTTTCTTT. This codes for CASRFQTGSNTEAFF. This chain uses TRBV7-2 with TRBJ1-1; tentatively, D is TRBD1 (5 bases). CDR1 is SGHTA and CDR2 is FQGNSA in the germline V gene. The CDR3 is made up of 15 amino acids. Trimming removed 6 bases from V and 1 base from J, with 15 bases in between.

This chain joins TRBV7-8 and TRBJ1-2; TRBD1 aligns across 9 bases. The J segment lost 7 bases and the V segment lost 5 bases, leaving 11 bases of the junction unmatched. CDR3 size: 15 residues. Germline values: CDR1 SGHVS, CDR2 FQNEAQ. CDR3 in amino acids: CASSVTGGSLSGYTF. The CDR3 DNA is TGTGCCAGCAGCGTGACAGGGGGAAGCCTTAGTGGCTACACCTTC.

The rearrangement joins TRBV7-8 to TRBJ2-1; D unresolved. Germline CDR1 SGHVS, CDR2 FQNEAQ. V was pared by 8 bases and J by 0 bases, with 17 bases between. This CDR3 has 16 amino acids. For the CDR3, the DNA is TGTGCCAGCTCATCAAATGGGCTGGGCTCCTACAATGAGCAGTTCTTC. This translates into CASSSNGLGSYNEQFF.